A selection of T cell receptor beta chains follows, all from one sample in a study of blood T cells in healthy people across ages. MiXCR, run by TCRdb on the 5' RACE reads, gives a single entry per CDR3 protein. The profile shows 700,000 or so distinct CDR3 sequences, roughly 41% of them singletons. Sequencing was performed on blood. The receptors were sampled from an older man in good health. CDR3s leave out the opening cysteine and the closing phenylalanine or tryptophan. D genes are given only for firm matches. Clone size is given for some rows only: seen once, a few or many times, or a class if the clone is expanded.

v_call	j_call	d_call	clone_size	cdr3_aa
TRBV3-1	TRBJ1-1	TRBD1	.	ASSQIARGGEAF
TRBV29-1	TRBJ2-3	TRBD1	few	SVTPGTGTDTQY
TRBV4-3	TRBJ2-3	.	few	ASSQDGYTDTQY
TRBV6-5	TRBJ1-2	TRBD1	few	ASSYSGQLNGYT
TRBV7-8	TRBJ2-5	TRBD1	.	ASSAGTAPGAQY
TRBV4-3	TRBJ2-3	TRBD2	few	ASSPLAGGVTDTQY
TRBV6-2/TRBV6-3	TRBJ1-5	.	many	ASTGDLNQPQH
TRBV7-7	TRBJ2-1	.	few	ASSLAPPEGGQGEQF
TRBV20-1	TRBJ2-5	.	.	SASDQGPQETQY
TRBV30	.	TRBD1	.	AWSQLKGAQNIQY
TRBV20-1	TRBJ1-1	.	once	SARGGGLNTEAF
TRBV2	TRBJ2-5	.	few	ASSRQGIVETQY
TRBV6-2/TRBV6-3	TRBJ2-1	TRBD1	.	ASSQGDNEQF
TRBV9	TRBJ2-4	.	.	ASSVRAGAKNIQY
TRBV20-1	TRBJ2-3	.	few	SARPPSGYTDTQY
TRBV20-1	TRBJ2-5	TRBD1	few	SASGQGAETQY
TRBV19	TRBJ2-1	TRBD2	.	ASSTRTSVSGNEQF
TRBV6-5	TRBJ2-5	.	.	ASSYDWGSNNEQY
TRBV6-2/TRBV6-3	TRBJ1-4	.	.	ASRSTGDLAKLF
TRBV7-8	.	TRBD2	once	ASVRAGWETSYNEQY
TRBV20-1	TRBJ2-3	.	.	SARDGSRLTDTQY
TRBV6-1	TRBJ1-2	TRBD1	.	ASSEWESRPGQGYGYT
TRBV6-2/TRBV6-3	TRBJ1-2	.	.	ASGRAGNYGYT
TRBV27	TRBJ1-1	.	few	ASSARQVLNTEAF
TRBV12-3/TRBV12-4	TRBJ2-1	TRBD1	.	ASSKTGGSYNEQF
TRBV20-1	TRBJ2-3	TRBD2	.	SGTSGSTDTQY
TRBV7-2	TRBJ2-3	.	.	ASSKLLSGTDTQY
TRBV9	TRBJ2-3	TRBD2	few	ASSGQRGGITDTQY
TRBV10-3	TRBJ2-5	.	.	AISEGGLGGETQY
TRBV6-5	TRBJ2-7	.	few	ASSPGVSYEQY
TRBV7-9	TRBJ2-1	.	many	ASSWKGGANNEQF
TRBV7-2	.	.	.	ASSPGFPYNEQY
TRBV6-2/TRBV6-3	TRBJ2-1	.	.	ASSRGLNSYEQF
TRBV24-1	TRBJ2-5	.	many	ATSDFGETQY
TRBV6-2/TRBV6-3	TRBJ2-1	TRBD2	few	ASSPALAGTYNEQF
TRBV27	TRBJ1-5	.	.	ASSPLAAGNQPQH
TRBV28	TRBJ2-6	.	.	ASSSIIDSSGANVLT